These 32 T cell receptor beta chains were sequenced from one sample in a study of T cell clusters in autoimmune cytopenias. One tube held mixed TRB-A and TRB-B primer pools for touch-down PCR. Each CDR3 protein gets one entry in TCRdb, which reprocessed the multiplex PCR reads and gives no DNA. Its listing shows several thousand distinct CDR3 sequences. About 37,500 genome equivalents of blood DNA were amplified for TRB. These sequences were also reported in another study, on T cell repertoires in aging, cancer and after chemotherapy.

The sample was peripheral blood. The source of these receptors is a human donor in good health.

This clonotype is classed as medium-sized by frequency. The rearrangement uses TRBV5-6 and TRBJ2-7; the D gene TCRdb calls, TRBD1, cannot be checked with no DNA. CDR3 length: 14 residues. CDR1 and CDR2 (germline): SGHDT, YYEEEE. The CDR3 protein is CASSGGDSPYEQYF.

The V and J genes are TRBV15 and TRBJ2-5. CDR3 length: 15 residues. Germline values: CDR1 LNHNV, CDR2 YYDKDF (reference sequence). The CDR3 here is CATSRDLQTQETQYF.

According to its frequency, this clonotype is medium-sized (0.01 to 0.1%). V is TRBV5-6 and J is TRBJ2-3; as DNA is missing, the TRBD2 call by TCRdb cannot be tested. This CDR3 comprises 16 residues. Germline CDR1 reads SGHDT; CDR2 reads YYEEEE. CDR3: CASSLRLAGSTDTQYF.

This clonotype is deemed medium-sized by its frequency. V gene TRBV29-1 combines with J gene TRBJ2-7; with no DNA, the TCRdb D assignment of TRBD2 cannot be verified. CDR3 length equals 13 residues. CDR1 and CDR2 (germline): SQVTM, ANQGSEA. The CDR3 sequence: CSVTGLYSYEQYF.

The chain couples TRBV11-1 to TRBJ2-2; the D call of TRBD2 rests on TCRdb alone, since no DNA is present to check it. Germline CDR1 and CDR2: SGHAT and FQDESV (reference sequence). The CDR3 is made up of 17 amino acids. The CDR3 sequence is CASSHITGRSFTGDLFF.

The rearrangement uses TRBV18 and TRBJ1-6; the D call from TCRdb, TRBD1, cannot be confirmed without DNA. Germline V gene sequence: CDR1 KGHSH, CDR2 LQKENI. The CDR3 loop spans 16 amino acids. The CDR3 region is CASSPSNPQAASPLHF. The full variable domain, its missing parts supplied by reference TRBV18 and TRBJ1-6, is NAGVMQNPRHLVRRRGQEARLRCSPMKGHSHVYWYRQLPEEGLKFMVYLQKENIIDESGMPKERFSAEFPKEGPSILRIQQVVRGDSAAYFCASSPSNPQAASPLHFGNGTRLTVT.

The chain couples TRBV19 to TRBJ2-3. Germline V CDR1 and CDR2: LNHDA, SQIVND (reference sequence). The CDR3 extends over 14 amino acids. The CDR3 loop reads CASSRMPHTDTQYF.

The chain couples TRBV29-1 to TRBJ1-6; the D gene TCRdb calls, TRBD1, cannot be checked with no DNA. Looked up from germline, CDR1 is SQVTM and CDR2 is ANQGSEA. The CDR3 spans 13 residues. The CDR3 here is CSVEEVTGSPLHF. The full variable domain, in which reference TRBV29-1 and TRBJ1-6 provide the parts outside the CDR3, is SAVISQKPSRDICQRGTSLTIQCQVDSQVTMMFWYRQQPGQSLTLIATANQGSEATYESGFVIDKFPISRPNLTFSTLTVSNMSPEDSSIYLCSVEEVTGSPLHFGNGTRLTVT.

The chain is built from TRBV29-1 and TRBJ2-3. Germline CDR1 reads SQVTM; CDR2 reads ANQGSEA. CDR3 size: 16 residues. This CDR3 is CSVEEPRQVSTDTQYF.

Frequency places this clonotype as medium-sized. The V gene is TRBV5-4, the J gene TRBJ2-2; without DNA, the TCRdb call of TRBD1 cannot be checked. Per the germline V gene, CDR1 is SGHNT and CDR2 is YYREEE (reference sequence). This CDR3 is built from 15 residues. The CDR3 protein is CASSPGQGWTGELFF.

This rearrangement joins TRBV6-5 to TRBJ2-1; TCRdb returns TRBD2, unconfirmable since there is no DNA. Looked up from germline, CDR1 is MNHEY and CDR2 is SVGAGI. The CDR3 extends over 15 amino acids. The CDR3: CASSNGLAAYNEQFF.

The rearrangement joins TRBV6-2 or TRBV6-3 to TRBJ2-7; checking the TCRdb D call of TRBD1 is not possible without DNA. Germline-derived CDR1 and CDR2 are MNHEY and SVGEGT. The CDR3 has 13 residues. The CDR3 reads CASGDRETYEQYF.

The genes are TRBV18 and TRBJ1-4; TCRdb's D call, TRBD1, is unchecked because there is no DNA. The CDR3 has 14 amino acids. CDR1 is KGHSH and CDR2 is LQKENI in the germline V gene. This CDR3 is CASSRGTEDEKLFF.

The rearrangement uses TRBV6-5 and TRBJ2-5; the D gene TCRdb calls, TRBD2, cannot be checked with no DNA. The CDR3 sequence is 15 residues long. Looked up from germline, CDR1 is MNHEY and CDR2 is SVGAGI. CDR3 loop: CATRGTSVGRETQYF.

This chain links TRBV30 with TRBJ2-5; TCRdb indicates TRBD2, and absent DNA this call remains unverified. The CDR3 is made up of 13 amino acids. CDR1 and CDR2 (germline): GTSNPN, SVGIG (reference sequence). CDR3 amino acids: CAWSPGPQETQYF.

The V call is TRBV5-1, the J call TRBJ2-3; as DNA is missing, the TRBD1 call by TCRdb cannot be tested. This CDR3 comprises 15 residues. From germline, CDR1 is SGHRS and CDR2 YFSETQ. CDR3 sequence: CASSPTGDFTDTQYF.

The chain uses TRBV7-6 and TRBJ2-3; TCRdb picks TRBD2, but there is no DNA to check that call. The CDR3 extends over 17 amino acids. From germline, CDR1 is SGHVS and CDR2 FNYEAQ. The CDR3 reads CASSAGPSGRYTDTQYF.

The rearrangement joins TRBV29-1 to TRBJ2-7; as DNA is missing, the TRBD1 call by TCRdb cannot be tested. The germline gives CDR1 SQVTM, CDR2 ANQGSEA. The CDR3 is made up of 11 amino acids. CDR3 sequence reads: CSAMTVYEQYF.

The J gene is TRBJ2-7, the V gene TRBV6-1; the D call of TRBD2 rests on TCRdb alone, since no DNA is present to check it. CDR3 length: 19 amino acids. The germline V gene encodes CDR1 MNHNS and CDR2 SASEGT. CDR3 region: CASTTTFRGGLAGGREQYF.

This rearrangement joins TRBV6-1 to TRBJ2-2; TCRdb reports TRBD1, a call that lacks DNA to check it against. The CDR3 spans 16 residues. Germline assignment: CDR1 MNHNS and CDR2 SASEGT. CDR3 region: CASTTGTGANTGELFF.

J is TRBJ2-3 and V is TRBV7-2; TCRdb picks TRBD2, but there is no DNA to check that call. Germline V lookup: CDR1 SGHTA, CDR2 FQGNSA. The CDR3 is 14 amino acids. CDR3 residues: CASSLDSGADTQYF.

The rearrangement uses TRBV6-5 and TRBJ2-3; no DNA is available, so the TRBD2 call from TCRdb remains unchecked. CDR3 length equals 14 residues. Germline loops: CDR1 MNHEY, CDR2 SVGAGI. The CDR3 sequence: CASRILAGAYTQYF.

According to its frequency, this clonotype is medium-sized. The gene calls are TRBV29-1 and TRBJ2-5. Germline V gene sequence: CDR1 SQVTM, CDR2 ANQGSEA. The length of the CDR3 is 13 residues. CDR3 protein: CSVEGAGQETQYF.

The chain is built from TRBV30 and TRBJ2-1; the TRBD2 assignment by TCRdb is unverifiable without DNA. The CDR3 sequence is 13 residues long. The germline gives CDR1 GTSNPN, CDR2 SVGIG (reference sequence). CDR3 region: CAWSLAGNNEQFF. The full variable domain, in which reference TRBV30 and TRBJ2-1 provide the parts outside the CDR3, is SQTIHQWPATLVQPVGSPLSLECTVEGTSNPNLYWYRQAAGRGLQLLFYSVGIGQISSEVPQNLSASRPQDRQFILSSKKLLLSDSGFYLCAWSLAGNNEQFFGPGTRLTVL.

The gene calls are TRBV5-4 and TRBJ2-6; the D call from TCRdb, TRBD2, cannot be confirmed without DNA. The CDR3 runs to 18 residues. Germline CDR1 SGHNT, CDR2 YYREEE (reference sequence). Here the CDR3 reads CASSFTGGGISGANVLTF.

Its frequency marks this clonotype as medium-sized. The CDR3 loop is CASSFSELGISYNEQFF. The chain uses TRBV5-5 and TRBJ2-1; the D call from TCRdb, TRBD2, cannot be confirmed without DNA. Germline V CDR1 and CDR2: SGHKS, YYEKEE (reference sequence). The CDR3 has 17 amino acids.

The chain employs TRBV6-1 and TRBJ2-2; TCRdb reports TRBD1, a call that lacks DNA to check it against. This CDR3 comprises 14 residues. Germline V gene lookup returns CDR1 MNHNS and CDR2 SASEGT. This CDR3 is CASRADRHAGELFF.

According to its frequency, this clonotype is medium-sized. This chain links TRBV6-2 or TRBV6-3 with TRBJ2-3; the TRBD1 assignment by TCRdb is unverifiable without DNA. Germline V gives CDR1 MNHEY, CDR2 SVGEGT. This CDR3 is 16 amino acids long. This CDR3 reads CASSYSGQGAADTQYF.

This rearrangement joins TRBV6-2 or TRBV6-3 to TRBJ2-7. This CDR3 region has 11 residues. Germline lookup yields CDR1 MNHEY and CDR2 SVGEGT. This CDR3 is CASSNFYEQYF.

The chain links TRBV11-1 to TRBJ2-7; absent DNA, TCRdb's TRBD1 call cannot be checked. The germline V gene has CDR1 SGHAT and CDR2 FQDESV (reference sequence). CDR3 length equals 12 residues. The CDR3 spells CASRGGGYEQYF.

This CDR3 reads CASSDGLHVNEQFF. The gene calls are TRBV6-1 and TRBJ2-1. From germline, CDR1 is MNHNS and CDR2 SASEGT. The CDR3 loop spans 14 amino acids.

The chain links TRBV19 to TRBJ1-5. CDR1 is LNHDA and CDR2 is SQIVND in the germline V gene (reference sequence). The CDR3 has 16 amino acids. CDR3 in amino acids: CASSGGPRSANQPQHF.